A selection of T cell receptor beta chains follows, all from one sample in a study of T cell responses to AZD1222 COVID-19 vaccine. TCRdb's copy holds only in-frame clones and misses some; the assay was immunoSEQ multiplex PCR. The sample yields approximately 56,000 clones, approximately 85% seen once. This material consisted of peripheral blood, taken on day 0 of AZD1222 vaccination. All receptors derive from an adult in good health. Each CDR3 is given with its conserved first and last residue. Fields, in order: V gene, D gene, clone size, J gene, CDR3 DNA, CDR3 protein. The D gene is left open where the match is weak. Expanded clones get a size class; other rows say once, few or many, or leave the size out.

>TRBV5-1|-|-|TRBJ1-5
TGCGCCAGCAACCCATTACAGGGCAATAGCAATCAGCCCCAGCATTTT
CASNPLQGNSNQPQHF
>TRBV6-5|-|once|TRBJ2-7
TGTGCCAGCAGTTACCCCCACGAGCAGTACTTC
CASSYPHEQYF
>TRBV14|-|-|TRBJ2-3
TGTGCCAGCAGCCAAAGCCGGCACACAGATACGCAGTATTTT
CASSQSRHTDTQYF
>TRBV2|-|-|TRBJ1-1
TGTGCCAGCAGTGAAGGGAGGTCAGGGGAAGCTTTCTTT
CASSEGRSGEAFF
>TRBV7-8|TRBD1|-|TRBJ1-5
TGTGCCAGGAAGAGGAAGGGACAGCAGCCCCAGCATTTT
CARKRKGQQPQHF
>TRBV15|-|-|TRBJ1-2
TGTGCCACCAGCCAACTCAAGGGAGGCTACACCTTC
CATSQLKGGYTF
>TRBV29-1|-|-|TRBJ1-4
TGCAGCGTTGATGAACCCGGGACACCACTGGGTAAACTGTTTTTT
CSVDEPGTPLGKLFF
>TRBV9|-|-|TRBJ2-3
TGTGCCAGCAGCGTAGATCCGGGGAGCACAGATACGCAGTATTTT
CASSVDPGSTDTQYF
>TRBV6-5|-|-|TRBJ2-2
TGTGCCAGCAGTTACTCAGCAGGGAGGACCGGGGAGCTGTTTTTT
CASSYSAGRTGELFF
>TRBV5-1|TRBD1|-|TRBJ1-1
TGCGCCAGCAGTTCGGGACAGGGGTCGGAAGCTTTCTTT
CASSSGQGSEAFF
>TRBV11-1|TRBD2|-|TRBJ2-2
TGTGCCAGCAGCCCCGGGCGGGAGACCGGGGAGCTGTTTTTT
CASSPGRETGELFF
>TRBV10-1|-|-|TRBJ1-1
TGCGCCAGCAGTGAAGGAGGGCTCAACACTGAAGCTTTCTTT
CASSEGGLNTEAFF
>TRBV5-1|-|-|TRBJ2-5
TGCGCCAGCAGCTTCCTACCCCAAGAGACCCAGTACTTC
CASSFLPQETQYF
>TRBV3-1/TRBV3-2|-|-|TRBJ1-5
TGTGCCAGCAGCCAAGATTGGAGTTCTCAGCCCCAGCATTTT
CASSQDWSSQPQHF
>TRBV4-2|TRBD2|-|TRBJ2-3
TGTGCCAGCAGCCAGATCGCCAGCGGGGGTCCCGCGGGGAATACGCAGTATTTT
CASSQIASGGPAGNTQYF
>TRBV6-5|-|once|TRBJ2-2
TGTGCCAGCAGACACCCTTGGCCGTTCACCGGGGAGCTGTTTTTT
CASRHPWPFTGELFF
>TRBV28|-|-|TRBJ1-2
TGTGCCACCAGGGGAGGGAGGACAAGTCAATTCGCTCTCTATGGCTACACCTTC
CATRGGRTSQFALYGYTF
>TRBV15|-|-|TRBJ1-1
TGTGCCACCAGCAGGGGCCCCGAGATGAACACTGAAGCTTTCTTT
CATSRGPEMNTEAFF
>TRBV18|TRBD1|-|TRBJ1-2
TGTGCCAGCTCCGGACAGGGGAACTATGGCTACACCTTC
CASSGQGNYGYTF